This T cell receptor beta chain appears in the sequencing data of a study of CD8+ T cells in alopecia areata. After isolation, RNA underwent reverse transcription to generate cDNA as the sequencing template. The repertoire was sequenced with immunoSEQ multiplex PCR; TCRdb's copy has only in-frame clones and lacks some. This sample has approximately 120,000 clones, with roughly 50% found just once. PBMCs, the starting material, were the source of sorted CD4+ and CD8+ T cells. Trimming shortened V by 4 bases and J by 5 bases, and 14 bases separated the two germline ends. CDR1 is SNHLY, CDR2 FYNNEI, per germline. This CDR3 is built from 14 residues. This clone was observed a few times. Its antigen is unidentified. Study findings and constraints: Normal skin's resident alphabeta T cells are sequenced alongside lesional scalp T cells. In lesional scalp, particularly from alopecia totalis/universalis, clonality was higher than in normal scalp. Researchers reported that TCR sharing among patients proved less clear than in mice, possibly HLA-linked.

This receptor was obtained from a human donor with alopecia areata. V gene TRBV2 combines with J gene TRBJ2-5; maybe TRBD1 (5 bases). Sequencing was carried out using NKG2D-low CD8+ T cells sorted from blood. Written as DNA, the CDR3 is TGTGCCAGCAGTGTTGGGGCGCTATGGGAGACCCAGTACTTC. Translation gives CASSVGALWETQYF.